This T cell receptor beta chain appears in the sequencing data of a study of graft-versus-host responses after intestinal transplantation. Study in general: Uniformly, recipients were administered anti-thymocyte globulin induction with subsequent tacrolimus and steroids for 3 to 4 years.

This clone was seen only a few times. As yet, its antigen is unknown. Assay: immunoSEQ multiplex PCR; the TCRdb copy retains only in-frame clones and omits some. The table includes tens of thousands of clones, about 89% detected once. The J segment lost 4 bases and the V segment lost 6 bases, leaving 8 bases of the junction unmatched. Germline loops: CDR1 MRHNA, CDR2 SNTAGT. The CDR3 covers 15 residues. Study-level results: Allografts carried high graft-versus-host to host-versus-graft clonal ratios in patients having graft-donor T cell macrochimerism. Early HvG declines after transplant were associated with peak circulating GvH clone levels. Recipient marrow harbored GvH clones, some of which surfaced first in ileum or blood.

The specimen was unstimulated CD4+ T cells sorted from spleen or lymph node cells, collected before intestinal transplant. This clonotype was sampled from a human donor who received an intestinal transplant. The chain links TRBV6-4 to TRBJ2-1; TRBD2 aligns across 8 bases. This chain's CDR3 is CASSTAGVGYNEQFF. DNA for the CDR3: TGTGCCAGCAGCACAGCGGGGGTAGGGTACAATGAGCAGTTCTTC.